These T cell receptor beta chains were read from a single sample in a study of cytomegalovirus exposure and HLA in healthy donors. Using immunoSEQ multiplex PCR, the repertoire was profiled, and TCRdb retains in-frame clones only, with some absent. This sample has about 130,000 clones, with approximately 80% found just once. The sample comprised PBMCs. The receptors derive from a woman between 40 and 55 years old in good health and CMV-seronegative. Both conserved end residues are part of each CDR3. A D gene is named only where the DNA matches it firmly. Rows may omit the clone size; those that give it use once, few, many or a size class.

cdr3_aa cdr3_nt clone_size j_call v_call d_call
CASSPLTSGDTQYF TGTGCCAGCTCGCCTCTGACCTCAGGAGATACGCAGTATTTT . TRBJ2-3 TRBV7-9 .
CASSASSYEQYF TGTGCCAGCAGTGCGTCCTCCTACGAGCAGTACTTC . TRBJ2-7 TRBV6-1 .
CASSLYRGREEEKLFF TGTGCCAGCAGCTTGTACAGGGGGCGGGAGGAAGAAAAACTGTTTTTT once TRBJ1-4 TRBV7-2 TRBD1
CASIRSTGELFF TGTGCCAGCATACGGAGCACCGGGGAGCTGTTTTTT . TRBJ2-2 TRBV28 .
CASSGGQGWGNTEAFF TGTGCCAGCAGCGGAGGACAGGGCTGGGGGAACACTGAAGCTTTCTTT . TRBJ1-1 TRBV7-6 TRBD1
CASSPSPHRTEAFF TGTGCCAGCAGCCCCTCTCCCCACAGGACTGAAGCTTTCTTT few TRBJ1-1 TRBV27 .
CAGWTGTETQYF TGTGCCGGCTGGACAGGTACGGAGACCCAGTACTTC . TRBJ2-5 TRBV27 TRBD1
CASSLSGGIYGYTF TGTGCCAGCAGTCTGAGCGGGGGAATCTATGGCTACACCTTC few TRBJ1-2 TRBV27 .
CASSRGGINQPQHF TGTGCCAGCAGCCGGGGGGGGATAAATCAGCCCCAGCATTTT . TRBJ1-5 TRBV7-9 .
CASSPGTSGGNEQFF TGTGCCAGCAGCCCCGGGACTAGCGGGGGTAATGAGCAGTTCTTC . TRBJ2-1 TRBV5-4 TRBD2
CASSEGGQGWTEAFF TGTGCCAGCAGCGAAGGGGGACAGGGTTGGACTGAAGCTTTCTTT few TRBJ1-1 TRBV11-2 TRBD1
CASSVEVAGGYYEQFF TGTGCCAGCAGCGTAGAGGTAGCGGGGGGCTACTATGAGCAGTTCTTC . TRBJ2-1 TRBV9 TRBD2
CASSLDPRVEQFF TGTGCCAGCAGTTTAGATCCGAGGGTTGAGCAGTTCTTC . TRBJ2-1 TRBV28 .
CASSIEIGSGAWTDTQYF TGTGCCAGTAGTATAGAAATTGGAAGCGGGGCGTGGACAGATACGCAGTATTTT . TRBJ2-3 TRBV19 TRBD2
CASSSSTGLFVTEAFF TGCGCCAGCAGCTCTTCCACAGGGCTTTTCGTCACTGAAGCTTTCTTT . TRBJ1-1 TRBV5-1 .
CASSLEEGGILGNEQFF TGTGCCAGCAGCTTAGAGGAGGGCGGAATCCTAGGCAATGAGCAGTTCTTC . TRBJ2-1 TRBV13 .
CASIQGGRENTIYF TGTGCCAGCATCCAGGGTGGAAGGGAAAACACCATATATTTT . TRBJ1-3 TRBV2 .
CASSNAGTRYNEQFF TGTGCCAGCAGCAATGCCGGGACTAGGTACAATGAGCAGTTCTTC once TRBJ2-1 TRBV7-2 TRBD2
CASSSGQGPSNQPQHF TGTGCCAGCAGTTCGGGACAGGGACCCAGCAATCAGCCCCAGCATTTT . TRBJ1-5 TRBV28 TRBD1
CASTTIRDSPYEQYF TGTGCCAGCACCACTATCCGGGACAGCCCCTACGAGCAGTACTTC . TRBJ2-7 TRBV28 TRBD1
CASSLTGKETQYF TGTGCCAGCAGCCTAACAGGGAAGGAGACCCAGTACTTC . TRBJ2-5 TRBV28 .
CASSDLNTDTQYF TGTGCCAGCAGTGATCTAAACACAGATACGCAGTATTTT . TRBJ2-3 TRBV6-1 .
CASSVGSLARYEQYF TGTGCCAGCAGCGTAGGCAGCCTAGCCCGCTACGAGCAGTACTTC once TRBJ2-7 TRBV9 .
CASSASSGSGEQYF TGTGCCAGCAGTGCTAGCTCGGGGTCCGGGGAGCAGTACTTC . TRBJ2-7 TRBV9 .
CASSPRRQGNGYTF TGTGCCAGCAGCCCCCGCCGACAGGGAAATGGCTACACCTTC . TRBJ1-2 TRBV7-2 TRBD1
CSVASGSTDTQYF TGCAGCGTTGCTAGCGGATCCACAGATACGCAGTATTTT . TRBJ2-3 TRBV29-1 TRBD2
CASRHDRNSPLHF TGTGCCAGCAGGCATGACAGAAATTCACCCCTCCACTTT . TRBJ1-6 TRBV6-1 .
CARLGEQYF TGTGCCAGGCTAGGCGAGCAGTACTTC . TRBJ2-7 TRBV13 .
CASSSPPGQAYEETQYF TGTGCCAGCAGCTCGCCTCCGGGACAGGCCTATGAAGAGACCCAGTACTTC . TRBJ2-5 TRBV5-6 TRBD1
CASRWDIQETQYF TGCGCCAGCAGATGGGACATCCAAGAGACCCAGTACTTC . TRBJ2-5 TRBV5-1 .
CASSPKGSATSLYEQYF TGTGCCAGCAGCCCAAAGGGTAGCGCCACGTCCCTTTACGAGCAGTACTTC . TRBJ2-7 TRBV7-8 .
CASSRQGGGQPQHF TGTGCCAGCAGTAGACAGGGTGGCGGGCAGCCCCAGCATTTT . TRBJ1-5 TRBV28 TRBD1
CASSYLSGLPEAFF TGTGCCAGCAGTTACTTGTCAGGGTTGCCTGAAGCTTTCTTT once TRBJ1-1 TRBV6-5 .
CASSYSGLADDNEQFF TGTGCCAGCAGTTACTCGGGACTAGCGGACGACAATGAGCAGTTCTTC . TRBJ2-1 TRBV6-5 TRBD2
CASSVGQGGEKLFF TGTGCCAGCAGCGTAGGACAGGGAGGCGAAAAACTGTTTTTT . TRBJ1-4 TRBV9 TRBD1
CASSALQGAGGYTF TGTGCCAGCAGCGCACTACAGGGGGCGGGTGGCTACACCTTC . TRBJ1-2 TRBV2 TRBD1
CAWSVDSSYEQYF TGTGCCTGGAGTGTGGACAGCTCCTACGAGCAGTACTTC once TRBJ2-7 TRBV30 .
CASSLSRGGAGELFF TGTGCCAGCAGCTTGAGCCGGGGGGGCGCCGGGGAGCTGTTTTTT . TRBJ2-2 TRBV5-6 TRBD2
CASSYAAGAGNEQFF TGTGCCAGCAGCTACGCAGCGGGAGCGGGAAATGAGCAGTTCTTC . TRBJ2-1 TRBV7-6 TRBD2
CASSPSGQYEQYF TGTGCCAGCAGTCCTAGCGGGCAATACGAGCAGTACTTC . TRBJ2-7 TRBV7-9 TRBD2
CASSLRGSGTGAETQYF TGTGCCAGCAGCTTAAGGGGGAGCGGGACAGGGGCAGAGACCCAGTACTTC . TRBJ2-5 TRBV7-9 TRBD1